These 8 T cell receptor beta chains originate from one sample sequenced in a study of OX40 agonist ivuxolimab in advanced cancers. The assay was immunoSEQ multiplex PCR, and TCRdb's table has in-frame clones only and misses some. Of around 140,000 clones listed, under 95% are singletons. The sample consisted of CD4+ or CD8+ T cells sorted from blood, taken in a trial of the OX40 agonist ivuxolimab. Receptors originate from an adult with an advanced solid tumor such as melanoma, head and neck, liver or kidney cancer.

The chain links TRBV7-8 to TRBJ1-4; D unclear. In germline, CDR1 is SGHVS, CDR2 FQNEAQ. Trimming cost V 1 base and J 5 bases, with 14 bases left between them. This CDR3 has 16 amino acids. The CDR3, as DNA: TGTGCCAGCAGCTTAGGGCTAGCTACCAAAAATGAAAAACTGTTTTTT. This sequence encodes CASSLGLATKNEKLFF.

The V call is TRBV4-3, the J call TRBJ2-1, with D perhaps TRBD2 (5 bases). The V end lost 0 bases, the J end lost 0 bases, and 24 bases lay between the germline ends. Germline CDR1 is LGHNA and CDR2 is YSLEER. CDR3 size: 21 residues. DNA of the CDR3: TGCGCCAGCAGCCAAGAATTTGTAAAGTCGCTAGCCCCATCCTCCTACAATGAGCAGTTCTTC. It codes for CASSQEFVKSLAPSSYNEQFF.

The V gene is TRBV6-5, the J gene TRBJ2-7; 8 bases line up with TRBD1. With V trimmed by 6 bases and J by 5 bases, 12 bases remained unmatched. The CDR3 extends over 15 amino acids. Germline V gene sequence: CDR1 MNHEY, CDR2 SVGAGI. The CDR3 loop is CASSRFGQGADEQYF. As DNA, the CDR3 is TGTGCCAGCAGCCGCTTCGGGCAGGGGGCTGACGAGCAGTACTTC.

The V and J genes are TRBV7-2 and TRBJ2-7; D gene uncertain. The CDR3 is 11 residues long. Germline V lookup: CDR1 SGHTA, CDR2 FQGNSA. The V end was cut by 5 bases, the J end by 8 bases, with 10 bases between. The CDR3 loop is CASSATTQQYF. The CDR3, as DNA: TGTGCCAGCAGCGCGACCACGCAGCAGTACTTC.

The chain links TRBV5-6 to TRBJ1-3; 8 positions match TRBD1. The V and J ends lost 3 bases and 0 bases, in that order; junction bases with no gene match: 2. This CDR3 is 15 amino acids long. CDR1 SGHDT and CDR2 YYEEEE come from the germline V gene. Here the CDR3 DNA reads TGTGCCAGCAGCTGGGACAGGAGCTCTGGAAACACCATATATTTT. Its translation is CASSWDRSSGNTIYF.

V usage is TRBV18 and J usage is TRBJ2-7; TRBD2 matches 9 bases. The length of the CDR3 is 16 residues. Germline lookup yields CDR1 KGHSH and CDR2 LQKENI. With V trimmed by 0 bases and J by 3 bases, 6 bases remained unmatched. CDR3 amino acids: CASSPPVPSGVYEQYF. The CDR3 bases are TGTGCCAGCTCACCACCGGTGCCTAGCGGGGTCTACGAGCAGTACTTC.

The V and J genes are TRBV13 and TRBJ2-5; no clear D. Germline V gene sequence: CDR1 PRHDT, CDR2 FYEKMQ (reference sequence). Trimming pared 8 bases from V and 4 bases from J, leaving 14 bases between. The CDR3 runs 13 residues. The CDR3 region has the DNA TGTGCCAGCCGCCCTGTTGCAGGAGAGACCCAGTACTTC. Amino acids: CASRPVAGETQYF.

V and J are TRBV11-2 and TRBJ1-2; D remains unclear. Germline V gene sequence: CDR1 SGHAT, CDR2 FQNNGV. Trimming left V 6 bases short and J 2 bases short, with 4 bases between. The CDR3 length is 11 residues. The CDR3 spells CASRFNYGYTF. The CDR3 DNA sequence: TGTGCCAGCAGATTCAACTATGGCTACACCTTC.